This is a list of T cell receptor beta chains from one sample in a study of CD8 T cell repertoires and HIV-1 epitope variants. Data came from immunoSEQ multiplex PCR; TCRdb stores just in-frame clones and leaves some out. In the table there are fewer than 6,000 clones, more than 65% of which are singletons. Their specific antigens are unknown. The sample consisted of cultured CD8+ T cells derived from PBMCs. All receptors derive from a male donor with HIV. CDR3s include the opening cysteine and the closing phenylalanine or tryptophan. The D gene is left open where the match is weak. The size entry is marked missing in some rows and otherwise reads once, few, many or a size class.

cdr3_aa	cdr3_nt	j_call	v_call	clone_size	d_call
CASSTDSKAYEQYF	TGTGCCAGTAGTACAGACTCAAAGGCCTACGAGCAGTACTTC	TRBJ2-7	TRBV19	.	.
CASSPPSGENEKLFF	TGTGCCAGCAGCCCCCCCAGTGGGGAAAATGAAAAACTGTTTTTT	TRBJ1-4	TRBV9	.	.
CASGRGLDEQFF	TGTGCCAGCGGCCGGGGGTTAGATGAGCAGTTCTTC	TRBJ2-1	TRBV19	medium-sized	.
CASTGVTGELFF	TGTGCCAGCACTGGGGTCACCGGGGAGCTGTTTTTT	TRBJ2-2	TRBV7-9	few	.
CASSMAGVWMDNEQFF	TGTGCCAGTAGTATGGCGGGGGTTTGGATGGACAATGAGCAGTTCTTC	TRBJ2-1	TRBV19	few	TRBD2
CASSFPSSGGGTSADTQYF	TGTGCCAGCAGTTTCCCCTCCTCGGGGGGCGGGACAAGTGCAGATACGCAGTATTTT	TRBJ2-3	TRBV28	.	.
CATSYGRASTDTQYF	TGTGCCACCAGCTATGGGAGGGCCAGCACAGATACGCAGTATTTT	TRBJ2-3	TRBV15	.	TRBD2
CASSLLGGMNTEAFF	TGTGCCAGCAGTTTATTAGGAGGGATGAACACTGAAGCTTTCTTT	TRBJ1-1	TRBV27	few	.
CASTPPRLMNTEAFF	TGTGCCAGCACCCCACCCAGGCTTATGAACACTGAAGCTTTCTTT	TRBJ1-1	TRBV6-1	.	.
CASKTETGGKYTEAFF	TGTGCCAGCAAAACGGAGACAGGGGGAAAGTATACTGAAGCTTTCTTT	TRBJ1-1	TRBV2	.	TRBD1
CASSQAPLPLDLDEQFF	TGCGCCAGCAGCCAAGCCCCCCTACCACTAGATCTAGATGAGCAGTTCTTC	TRBJ2-1	TRBV4-3	.	.
CASSFNGPHNEQFF	TGTGCCAGCAGCTTTAACGGGCCTCACAATGAGCAGTTCTTC	TRBJ2-1	TRBV28	.	.
CASNPVSSYEQYF	TGTGCCAGCAACCCGGTGAGCTCCTACGAGCAGTACTTC	TRBJ2-7	TRBV5-6	.	.
CSVGNGRQQPQHF	TGCAGCGTTGGTAACGGAAGGCAGCAGCCCCAGCATTTT	TRBJ1-5	TRBV29-1	.	.
CASSGWGGPTPDGNYNEQFF	TGTGCCAGCAGTGGTTGGGGGGGACCTACACCCGATGGGAACTACAATGAGCAGTTCTTC	TRBJ2-1	TRBV6-1	.	TRBD2
CASSLEAGGTYEQYF	TGTGCCAGCAGCTTAGAAGCGGGGGGAACCTACGAGCAGTACTTC	TRBJ2-7	TRBV11-1	.	TRBD2
CASSLYGSYEQYF	TGTGCCAGCAGTTTATACGGCTCCTACGAGCAGTACTTC	TRBJ2-7	TRBV28	.	.
CASSQIAGDYEQYF	TGTGCCAGCAGCCAGATAGCGGGAGACTACGAGCAGTACTTC	TRBJ2-7	TRBV7-2	.	TRBD2
CASSTPGTGAEAQYF	TGTGCCAGCAGCACACCCGGGACAGGGGCCGAAGCCCAGTACTTC	TRBJ2-5	TRBV28	.	TRBD1
CASSQEGGGINEQFF	TGTGCCAGCAGCCAAGAAGGCGGGGGGATAAATGAGCAGTTCTTC	TRBJ2-1	TRBV4-2	few	TRBD2
CASSLHGPGAGDTEAFF	TGTGCCAGCAGCTTACACGGTCCGGGGGCGGGTGACACTGAAGCTTTCTTT	TRBJ1-1	TRBV7-2	medium-sized	.
CASSLVPGGAYEQYF	TGCGCCAGCAGCTTGGTACCGGGGGGCGCCTACGAGCAGTACTTC	TRBJ2-7	TRBV5-1	.	.
CASSPGQVFFYEQYF	TGTGCCAGCAGTCCGGGACAGGTCTTTTTTTACGAGCAGTACTTC	TRBJ2-7	TRBV6-5	.	TRBD1
CASSFEESSNQPQHF	TGTGCCAGCAGTTTTGAGGAAAGTAGCAATCAGCCCCAGCATTTT	TRBJ1-5	TRBV28	.	.
CASSSGAGGTWNEQFF	TGTGCCAGCAGTTCAGGAGCGGGAGGTACTTGGAATGAGCAGTTCTTC	TRBJ2-1	TRBV28	few	TRBD2
CASSYSEGQYGYTF	TGTGCCAGCAGTTACTCAGAGGGGCAGTATGGCTACACCTTC	TRBJ1-2	TRBV6-6	.	.
CASSYGQSNQPQHF	TGTGCCAGCAGCTATGGACAGAGCAATCAGCCCCAGCATTTT	TRBJ1-5	TRBV4-2	.	.
CASSLAGLAGDVNEQFF	TGTGCCAGCAGCTTGGCCGGGCTAGCGGGAGATGTCAATGAGCAGTTCTTC	TRBJ2-1	TRBV5-5	.	TRBD2
CASSIDASSYNEQFF	TGTGCCAGTAGTATAGACGCGAGCTCCTACAATGAGCAGTTCTTC	TRBJ2-1	TRBV19	.	.
CASSLGGLLNEQFF	TGTGCCAGCAGCTTGGGGGGACTTCTGAATGAGCAGTTCTTC	TRBJ2-1	TRBV5-4	.	.
CASSFRRTGELFF	TGTGCCAGCAGCTTTAGAAGGACCGGGGAGCTGTTTTTT	TRBJ2-2	TRBV11-3	few	.
CASSPQNANTEAFF	TGTGCCAGCTCACCCCAGAATGCGAACACTGAAGCTTTCTTT	TRBJ1-1	TRBV18	.	.
CASSPDRGYEQYF	TGTGCCAGCAGCCCGGACAGGGGGTACGAGCAGTACTTC	TRBJ2-7	TRBV28	few	TRBD1
CASSLSFQGSSYNSPLHF	TGTGCCAGCAGTTTATCCTTTCAGGGGAGCTCCTATAATTCACCCCTCCACTTT	TRBJ1-6	TRBV27	few	.
CASSSSTRAFF	TGTGCCAGCAGTTCGAGCACTAGGGCTTTCTTT	TRBJ1-1	TRBV28	.	.
CASSQDALGSGVHYEQYF	TGCGCCAGCAGCCAAGATGCTCTGGGTAGCGGGGTCCACTACGAGCAGTACTTC	TRBJ2-7	TRBV4-3	.	TRBD2
CASSPGTGINGYTF	TGTGCCAGCAGCCCCGGGACAGGAATAAATGGCTACACCTTC	TRBJ1-2	TRBV5-6	few	TRBD1